Below, 30 T cell receptor beta chains from the same sample are listed, as sequenced in a study of vaccination and CD4 T cells after COVID-19. Sequenced with the Oncomine TCR Beta short-read assay was DNA taken from cultured CD4+ T cells. MiXCR was run by TCRdb on the PCR reads, yielding one entry per CDR3 protein. Among about 19,000 distinct CDR3 sequences listed, approximately 39% were seen once. Sample treatment: roughly 10-day PBMC culture with coronavirus spike peptide pools or control peptides (ViraFEST assay). The antigens of these receptors remain unknown. Source material: cultured CD4+ T cells from blood. All receptors come from a human donor with COVID-19.

The chain recombines TRBV30 with TRBJ1-5; no clear D gene. This CDR3 comprises 14 residues. CDR1 GTSNPN and CDR2 SVGIG come from the germline V gene (reference sequence). V lost 2 bases to trimming and J lost 3 bases, with 11 bases between them. The CDR3 DNA reads TGTGCCTGGAGTAGTGCAGAGTTCAATCAGCCCCAGCATTTT. It yields the protein CAWSSAEFNQPQHF.

This clonotype was observed a few times. The V call is TRBV28, the J call TRBJ1-2, with D possibly TRBD1 on 5 matching bases. The CDR3 is 14 amino acids. V was shortened by 2 bases and J by 8 bases, with 15 bases between the two germline ends. Germline-derived CDR1 and CDR2 are MDHEN and SYDVKM. The CDR3, as DNA: TGTGCCAGCAGTTTAGGATCGGCGGGGCGCGGCTACACCTTC. It yields the protein CASSLGSAGRGYTF.

This clonotype has only a few counts. J is TRBJ1-5 and V is TRBV28; D ambiguous. This CDR3 has 16 residues. Trimming pared 6 bases from V and 0 bases from J, leaving 15 bases between. CDR1 and CDR2 from the germline V gene are MDHEN and SYDVKM. CDR3 coding DNA: TGTGCCAGCAGCCTGTCCTGGGGAGTTAGCAATCAGCCCCAGCATTTT. This translates into CASSLSWGVSNQPQHF.

The chain links TRBV6-5 to TRBJ1-2; D unclear. V gave up 2 bases and J gave up 6 bases, with 4 bases separating them. The CDR3 is made up of 11 amino acids. Germline V lookup: CDR1 MNHEY, CDR2 SVGAGI. CDR3 bases: TGTGCCAGCAGTTACCGGGATGGCTACACCTTC. The encoded protein is CASSYRDGYTF.

This clonotype showed up just a few times. V gene TRBV5-8 combines with J gene TRBJ1-1; perhaps TRBD1 as D (5 bases). Per the germline V gene, CDR1 is SGHTS and CDR2 is YDEGEE. Trimming shortened V by 5 bases and J by 4 bases, and 18 bases separated the two germline ends. The CDR3 has 15 amino acids. The CDR3 is CASRTGVGRGTEAFF. The CDR3 coding sequence is TGTGCCAGCAGGACCGGGGTGGGGCGGGGCACTGAAGCTTTCTTT.

The chain is built from TRBV2 and TRBJ1-5; D is perhaps TRBD1 (6 bases). This CDR3 contains 15 residues. Trimming took off 6 bases at V and 4 bases at J, with 16 bases between the two ends. Germline CDR1 reads SNHLY; CDR2 reads FYNNEI. CDR3 protein: CASRRDMSQNQPQHF. The CDR3, as DNA: TGTGCCAGCAGGCGGGACATGTCCCAGAATCAGCCCCAGCATTTT.

Only a few counts were recorded for this clonotype. The CDR3 DNA reads TGTGCCAGCAGCCAACCTGGGACTAGCGGGGGGCTGGAGACCCAGTACTTC. Translated: CASSQPGTSGGLETQYF. The J gene is TRBJ2-5, the V gene TRBV4-2; 15 bases line up with TRBD2. Unmatched junction bases numbered 6, after V lost 2 bases and J lost 5 bases. Germline V lookup: CDR1 LGHNA, CDR2 YNFKEQ. The CDR3 has 17 residues.

This clonotype turned up a few times. CDR3 loop: CASSLAIVGADGYTF. CDR3 sequence (DNA): TGTGCCAGCAGCTTAGCGATTGTGGGGGCAGATGGCTACACCTTC. V and J are TRBV7-2 and TRBJ1-2; perhaps TRBD1 as D (6 bases). V lost 0 bases, J lost 6 bases, and 14 bases lay in between. The CDR3 covers 15 residues. CDR1 and CDR2 from the germline V gene are SGHTA and FQGNSA.

This chain connects TRBV20-1 to TRBJ2-3, with 11 bases matching TRBD2. J gave up 0 bases and V 6 bases, and 5 bases lay outside the gene matches. The CDR3 extends over 15 amino acids. Germline V gene lookup returns CDR1 DFQATT and CDR2 SNEGSKA (reference sequence). The DNA for the CDR3 is TGCAGTGCCAGCCTAGCGGGGGGAAGCACAGATACGCAGTATTTT. This gives the protein CSASLAGGSTDTQYF.

CDR3 nucleotide sequence: TGTGCCAGCAGCTTCATCCGGGGGCCCACAGATACGCAGTATTTT. This codes for CASSFIRGPTDTQYF. This chain connects TRBV7-8 to TRBJ2-3, with D perhaps TRBD1 or TRBD2 (6 bases each). Germline CDR1 reads SGHVS; CDR2 reads FQNEAQ. The CDR3 is 15 amino acids. V dropped 3 bases and J dropped 2 bases, with 12 bases sitting between them.

The chain employs TRBV4-2 and TRBJ1-4; 8 bases are shared with TRBD1. Trimming cost V 0 bases and J 0 bases; bases outside gene matches: 6. From germline, CDR1 is LGHNA and CDR2 YNFKEQ. The CDR3 runs 18 residues. The CDR3 DNA is TGTGCCAGCAGCCAAGATCCCGTGACAGGGGCAACTAATGAAAAACTGTTTTTT. Its protein product is CASSQDPVTGATNEKLFF.

J is TRBJ1-3 and V is TRBV7-2; D not resolved. From germline, CDR1 is SGHTA and CDR2 FQGNSA. The length of the CDR3 is 13 residues. V lost 5 bases, J lost 0 bases, and 5 bases lay in between. The CDR3 loop is CASSTISGNTIYF. CDR3 bases: TGTGCCAGCAGCACCATCTCTGGAAACACCATATATTTT. Full variable domain (missing parts from reference TRBV7-2 and TRBJ1-3): GAGVSQSPSNKVTEKGKDVELRCDPISGHTALYWYRQSLGQGLEFLIYFQGNSAPDKSGLPSDRFSAERTGGSVSTLTIQRTQQEDSAVYLCASSTISGNTIYFGEGSWLTVV.

J is TRBJ1-5 and V is TRBV19; 10 nucleotides match TRBD1. With 6 bases clipped from V and 4 bases from J, the junction kept 9 bases outside the gene matches. The CDR3 sequence is 16 residues long. In germline, CDR1 is LNHDA, CDR2 SQIVND (reference sequence). This chain's CDR3 is CASSDLPGQGNQPQHF. The CDR3, as DNA: TGTGCCAGTAGCGACCTCCCGGGACAGGGGAATCAGCCCCAGCATTTT.

The V call is TRBV5-1, the J call TRBJ1-2, with a weak D call TRBD1 (5 bases). Germline CDR1 is SGHRS and CDR2 is YFSETQ. The CDR3 extends over 14 amino acids. V lost 0 bases and J lost 7, with 13 bases in between. DNA for the CDR3: TGCGCCAGCAGCTTGGGAGGTCAGACAGCTGGCTACACCTTC. This encodes CASSLGGQTAGYTF.

The chain has TRBV7-8 and TRBJ2-7; no firm D call. The CDR3 is made up of 14 amino acids. Per germline, CDR1 SGHVS and CDR2 FQNEAQ. V dropped 2 bases and J dropped 2 bases, with 10 bases sitting between them. The chain's CDR3 is CASSLNRQTYEQYF. CDR3 bases: TGTGCCAGCAGCTTAAATCGGCAGACCTACGAGCAGTACTTC.

Only a few counts were recorded for this clonotype. The CDR3 protein is CSARVDSVNSPLHF. In DNA, the CDR3 is TGCAGTGCTAGAGTTGACAGTGTTAATTCACCCCTCCACTTT. The gene calls are TRBV20-1 and TRBJ1-6; tentatively, D is TRBD1 (5 bases). V lost 1 base and J 6 bases, leaving 10 bases between the germline ends. From germline, CDR1 is DFQATT and CDR2 SNEGSKA (reference sequence). This CDR3 spans 14 amino acids.

The rearrangement joins TRBV7-2 to TRBJ1-1; a possible D gene is TRBD1 (5 bases). The CDR3 length is 13 residues. Germline V gene data show CDR1 as SGHTA and CDR2 as FQGNSA. Trimming left V 6 bases short and J 8 bases short, with 16 bases between. This chain's CDR3 is CASRRQRGGEAFF. CDR3 coding DNA: TGTGCCAGCAGACGTCAAAGGGGCGGGGAAGCTTTCTTT. Full variable domain (missing parts from reference TRBV7-2 and TRBJ1-1): GAGVSQSPSNKVTEKGKDVELRCDPISGHTALYWYRQSLGQGLEFLIYFQGNSAPDKSGLPSDRFSAERTGGSVSTLTIQRTQQEDSAVYLCASRRQRGGEAFFGQGTRLTVV.

CDR3 region: CASSLVAGVHTQYF. CDR3 DNA sequence: TGTGCCAGCAGCTTGGTAGCGGGGGTCCATACGCAGTATTTT. This rearrangement joins TRBV7-2 to TRBJ2-3; 9 bases map to TRBD2. The junction had 5 bases not matched to a gene; V was cut back by 3 bases and J by 7 bases. This CDR3 region has 14 residues. Germline values: CDR1 SGHTA, CDR2 FQGNSA.

The V gene is TRBV5-4, the J gene TRBJ2-7; 11 bases match TRBD2. Germline values: CDR1 SGHNT, CDR2 YYREEE (reference sequence). The CDR3 sequence is 16 residues long. Losses at the gene ends were 0 bases for V and 0 bases for J; bases not matched to a gene: 2. The CDR3, as DNA: TGTGCCAGCAGCTTGGCCGGACTAGCGGGCTCCTACGAGCAGTACTTC. Translated, it gives CASSLAGLAGSYEQYF.

This clonotype was found a few times. The chain is built from TRBV6-1 and TRBJ1-5; 7 nucleotides align to TRBD1. CDR1 and CDR2 from the germline V gene are MNHNS and SASEGT. V lost 2 bases to trimming and J lost 3 bases; unmatched junction nucleotides: 10. This CDR3 is 17 amino acids long. The CDR3 here is CASSERFGTVNNQPQHF. The DNA for the CDR3 is TGTGCCAGCAGTGAAAGGTTCGGGACAGTTAACAATCAGCCCCAGCATTTT.

The rearrangement joins TRBV5-1 to TRBJ2-3, with TRBD1 matching 7 bases. Germline V CDR1 and CDR2: SGHRS, YFSETQ. Losses at the gene ends were 4 bases for V and 4 bases for J; bases not matched to a gene: 12. CDR3 length: 16 amino acids. CDR3 coding DNA: TGCGCCAGCAGCCCGCTCCCAGGGGGAGTTGCAGATACGCAGTATTTT. Protein product: CASSPLPGGVADTQYF.

This rearrangement joins TRBV4-1 to TRBJ2-1; D is perhaps TRBD1 (5 bases). Trimming left V 1 base short and J 7 bases short, with 8 bases between. CDR3 length: 13 residues. Germline V gene sequence: CDR1 MGHRA, CDR2 YSYEKL. CDR3 sequence (DNA): TGCGCCAGCAGCCAAGGACAGCAAAATGAGCAGTTCTTC. Translated, it gives CASSQGQQNEQFF.

CDR3 region: CASSGQGGGGSNQPQHF. CDR3 DNA: TGTGCCAGCAGTGGTCAGGGAGGGGGGGGCAGCAATCAGCCCCAGCATTTT. The chain recombines TRBV6-1 with TRBJ1-5; maybe TRBD1 (6 bases). CDR3 size: 17 residues. CDR1 and CDR2 from the germline V gene are MNHNS and SASEGT. V was cut by 4 bases and J by 1 base, with 17 bases left in between.

This clonotype appeared a few times. V and J are TRBV7-2 and TRBJ1-2; D is undetermined. The CDR3 is made up of 14 amino acids. The germline gives CDR1 SGHTA, CDR2 FQGNSA. V shed 5 bases and J shed 8 bases, with 18 bases lying between them. CDR3 DNA sequence: TGTGCCAGCAGCGAAGGGCGCGCCCGGGGAGGCTACACCTTC. It encodes CASSEGRARGGYTF.

The chain employs TRBV2 and TRBJ2-1; possible D gene TRBD2, 7 bases. Between the trimmed V and J ends, which lost 2 bases and 5 bases, there was a span of 16 bases. Germline loops: CDR1 SNHLY, CDR2 FYNNEI. This CDR3 is 16 amino acids long. The CDR3, as DNA: TGTGCCAGCAGTGAAAGGATGGCGGGGGCCCACAATGAGCAGTTCTTC. Protein sequence: CASSERMAGAHNEQFF. Combining the CDR3 with reference TRBV2 and TRBJ2-1 gives the whole variable domain EPEVTQTPSHQVTQMGQEVILRCVPISNHLYFYWYRQILGQKVEFLVSFYNNEISEKSEIFDDQFSVERPDGSNFTLKIRSTKLEDSAMYFCASSERMAGAHNEQFFGPGTRLTVL.

The genes are TRBV29-1 and TRBJ2-6, with 7 bases identical to TRBD1. This CDR3 comprises 14 residues. Trimming cost V 5 bases and J 1 base; bases outside gene matches: 2. CDR1 is SQVTM, CDR2 ANQGSEA, per germline. CDR3 sequence: CSVPGGSGANVLTF. CDR3 in DNA: TGCAGCGTTCCAGGGGGATCTGGGGCCAACGTCCTGACTTTC.

V usage is TRBV19 and J usage is TRBJ2-5, with TRBD2 matching 7 bases. With 1 base clipped from V and 2 bases from J, the junction kept 4 bases outside the gene matches. CDR1 and CDR2 (germline): LNHDA, SQIVND (reference sequence). CDR3 length equals 15 residues. In DNA, the CDR3 is TGTGCCAGTAGTATAGTTGGGACTACACAAGAGACCCAGTACTTC. It encodes CASSIVGTTQETQYF.

In DNA, the CDR3 is TGTGCCAGCAGCGTAGTAATGAACACTGAAGCTTTCTTT. Its translation: CASSVVMNTEAFF. The chain combines TRBV9 with TRBJ1-1, with D unclear. V dropped 0 bases and J dropped 0 bases, with 3 bases sitting between them. CDR1 is SGDLS, CDR2 YYNGEE, per germline. The CDR3 extends over 13 amino acids. The variable domain in full, with the rest retrieved from reference TRBV9 and TRBJ1-1, is DSGVTQTPKHLITATGQRVTLRCSPRSGDLSVYWYQQSLDQGLQFLIQYYNGEERAKGNILERFSAQQFPDLHSELNLSSLELGDSALYFCASSVVMNTEAFFGQGTRLTVV.

A few counts support this clonotype. The gene calls are TRBV7-2 and TRBJ1-5; D possibly corresponds to TRBD1 (6 bases). V was cut by 2 bases and J by 7 bases, with 15 bases left in between. The CDR3 is made up of 15 amino acids. The germline CDR1 and CDR2 sequences are SGHTA and FQGNSA. CDR3 sequence reads: CASSLLALGGQPQHF. The CDR3 nucleotides are TGTGCCAGCAGCTTACTGGCCCTGGGGGGCCAGCCCCAGCATTTT.

This chain links TRBV7-8 with TRBJ1-1, with unresolved D. CDR1 SGHVS and CDR2 FQNEAQ come from the germline V gene. The V end lost 1 base, the J end lost 6 bases, and 15 bases lay between the germline ends. The CDR3 covers 15 residues. In DNA, the CDR3 is TGTGCCAGCAGCTTAGTAGCGGGTTTAGTCCCTGAAGCTTTCTTT. Its protein product is CASSLVAGLVPEAFF.